This T cell receptor beta chain was observed in a study of cytomegalovirus exposure and HLA in healthy donors. Whole-study findings and limits: The CMV antigen specificity of a few CMV-associated chains was confirmed through in vitro analysis. It was assumed in the presence/absence analyses that sequencing depth was roughly uniform across donors.

Per the germline V gene, CDR1 is SGHVS and CDR2 is FNYEAQ. V gave up 1 base and J gave up 9 bases, with 19 bases separating them. The CDR3 runs to 16 residues. Notes on this clone: The antigen remains undetermined.

The PCR made use of 60 Vbeta and 13 Jbeta primers. Generated by immunoSEQ multiplex PCR, the TCRdb table keeps only in-frame clones and is missing some. The sample consists of about 110,000 clones, about 68% of them appearing once. Healthy bone marrow donors made up the cohort. This clonotype was sampled from a woman in her 40s in good health and CMV-seropositive. Specimen: PBMCs. The rearrangement joins TRBV7-6 to TRBJ2-1; a possible D gene is TRBD2 (7 bases). The CDR3 bases are TGTGCCAGCAGCTTAGGGGTTGGGGGGGGCTACGGTGAGCAGTTCTTC. Amino acids: CASSLGVGGGYGEQFF.